This T cell receptor (beta chain) derives from a study of CD8+ T cells in alopecia areata (dated by TCRdb to the late 2010s). Study-level background: The treated patients took part in an open-label pilot trial in which moderate-to-severe alopecia areata was treated with oral tofacitinib at 5 to 10 mg twice daily. Tofacitinib was given for 6 to 18 months, followed by 6 months of follow-up off drug to assess delayed response and recurrence. In treated patients, disease severity was measured using the SALT score, which gives the percentage of scalp surface area affected. To study T cell clonal expansion in alopecia areata, the researchers applied high-throughput TCRbeta sequencing to both the C3H/HeJ mouse model and human patients. In humans, TCRbeta sequencing was performed on scalp tissue and on sorted CD4+ and CD8+ peripheral blood T cells from healthy controls and from patients with patchy or totalis/universalis alopecia areata. Tofacitinib-treated patients had biopsies at baseline and at 4 and 24 weeks of treatment, with a later scalp biopsy in several patients. Scalp clonality was compared among normal scalp (n=4), patchy alopecia areata scalp (n=8), and alopecia totalis/universalis scalp (n=8). RNA was extracted with the PAXgene miRNA kit for fixed scalp, the miRNeasy kit for PBMCs, and the RNeasy kit for mouse skin. Amplification of TCRbeta CDR3 regions was done by immunoSEQ multiplex PCR using 35 Vbeta forward primers and 13 Jbeta reverse primers. General study outcomes and caveats: Higher clonality and more expanded CD8+ clones were observed in lesional scalp than in normal scalp, particularly in alopecia totalis/universalis, a finding suggestive of antigenic drive. Unlike mouse skin, where gammadelta T cells dominate, normal human skin contains resident alphabeta T cells that get sequenced too, which complicates analysis of the scalp TCR repertoire. Because the treated cohort was small and had just a single nonresponder, larger studies are needed to establish links between baseline CD8+ expansion and response. During tofacitinib treatment, many expanded lesional clones stuck around in both scalp and blood, and this persistence may partly explain why relapse happens after treatment is stopped. Tofacitinib significantly lowered scalp clonality and the number of expanded CD8+ clones among the top 100 scalp clones. Compared with mice, TCR sequences shared between patients were less clear, possibly partly because of HLA diversity across the patient population.

From the cysteine up to the phenylalanine, the CDR3 has a length of 13 residues. The sequence is cut down to CDR3 DNA, 39 bases in frame from base 1. From the germline V gene, CDR1 is SQVTM and CDR2 is ANQGSEA. V and J are trimmed by 7 bases and 6 bases, and the gene matches miss 10 bases of the junction. To prepare the library, the immunoSEQ multiplex PCR assay was applied. RNA was extracted from all samples and reverse transcribed into cDNA as template for TCR sequencing. First-strand cDNA was synthesized using SuperScript III with a 2:1 mix of oligo-dT and random hexamers. Amplification bias was assessed with a synthetic immune receptor repertoire, and residual bias was removed computationally. Regarding the original processing steps: After raw reads were preprocessed to remove errors, the CDR3 was defined following IMGT conventions as running from the conserved cysteine to phenylalanine. To get clonality, Shannon entropy was normalized by log2 of the number of productive unique TCRs and the result was subtracted from 1. Whether scalp clones were CD4 or CD8 was inferred by matching scalp TCRbeta sequences against CD4 and CD8 repertoires sorted from blood. TCRdb took this table from immuneACCESS and kept in-frame rearrangements with V and J called. Such tables lack part of the clones; where checked against another copy, unresolved V genes explain under half of the gap, and the rest is unexplained. The V and J calls and clone size are taken from that table; D and trimming were inferred from the DNA. Here the sample has 95,000 to 150,000 clones; about 50% occur a single time. Roughly 0.45% of the sample goes to the ten largest clones.

This clone was picked up a small number of times. Its specific antigen is unknown. No base quality values were provided; no much bigger clone lies one nucleotide off. This sample's time point label indicates: roughly 27 days on oral tofacitinib. This specimen's treatment or condition label, per the study, means: oral pan-JAK inhibitor, 5-10 mg twice daily. Lesional scalp punch biopsies and peripheral blood were obtained from alopecia areata patients. PBMCs were separated by density centrifugation and stained for CD3, CD4 and CD8, after which CD4+ and CD8+ T cells were sorted on a FACSAria. The chain is encoded by TRBV29-1 joined to TRBJ2-7, and 9 bases in between align with TRBD1. The sample consisted of CD4+ T cells sorted from blood, taken at week 4, from a patient treated with tofacitinib. This TCR came from a human donor with alopecia areata. The CDR3 sequence is CSALDRGPFEQYF. The nucleotides are TGCAGCGCCTTGGACAGGGGTCCTTTCGAGCAGTACTTC.